This T cell receptor beta chain was retrieved from a study of Graves' ophthalmopathy and Graves' hyperthyroidism. At the level of the study: The authors collected peripheral blood at initial diagnosis, before any treatment.

From RNA, the CDR3 regions of TCR beta chains were amplified and sequenced. A first-round RT-PCR used HTBI primers, followed by a second-round multiplex PCR. TCRdb analysed the multiplex PCR reads with MiXCR anew, one entry per CDR3 protein. The profile shows some 520,000 distinct CDR3 sequences, roughly 14% of them singletons. Disease in donors with ophthalmopathy had moderate-to-severe activity, CAS ≥3, NOSPECS ≥4 and under 3 months' duration. Exclusion criteria comprised other autoimmune diseases, uncontrolled infections, pregnancy or lactation in patients. Orbital computed tomography and thyroid ultrasound, along with TRAb, serum thyroxine and clinical symptoms, underpinned diagnosis. Trimming cost V 6 bases and J 7 bases, with 13 bases left between them. This CDR3 contains 12 residues. This clonotype was detected many times.

This clonotype originated in a woman in her twenties or thirties with Graves' ophthalmopathy. V gene TRBV12-3 or TRBV12-4 combines with J gene TRBJ2-7, with D possibly being TRBD2 (6 bases). Sample: blood. This CDR3 reads CASSHHAGEQYF. The CDR3 DNA is TGTGCCAGCAGCCATCATGCGGGGGAGCAGTACTTC.